This TCR beta chain was sequenced during a study of T cell repertoires in cytomegalovirus infection. TCRdb processed the reads anew with MiXCR; each CDR3 protein has one entry. The sample contains about 140,000 distinct CDR3 sequences, about 6% of which appear only once. This clonotype occurred many times. Per the germline V gene, CDR1 is SGHRS and CDR2 is YFSETQ. The length of the CDR3 is 16 residues. The V end was cut by 0 bases, the J end by 8 bases, with 18 bases between. The gene calls are TRBV5-1 and TRBJ2-1; D unclear. The clonotype originates from a human donor in good health (CMV status not recorded). Some clones in this sample may be carry-over from other donors' samples. Input material: PBMCs. CDR3 in amino acids: CASSLAGSPIEDEQFF. DNA of the CDR3: TGCGCCAGCAGCTTGGCGGGCAGCCCGATTGAGGATGAGCAGTTCTTC.